This T cell receptor beta chain was found in a study of identical twins. This CDR3 contains 15 residues. V lost 3 bases to trimming and J lost 1 base; unmatched junction nucleotides: 5. CDR1 and CDR2 (germline): DFQATT, SNEGSKA (reference sequence). TCRdb re-analysed the 5' RACE reads in MiXCR, keeping a single row per CDR3 protein. The sample includes fewer than 550,000 distinct CDR3 sequences, 14% seen only once; the top ten take approximately 1%. This clonotype was counted many times. The sample was also linked to a second study, of yellow fever vaccine responses in identical twins.

This receptor was taken from a woman younger than 30 in good health. V is TRBV20-1 and J is TRBJ2-5; TRBD1 agrees at 10 bases. The sample comprised CD4+ T cells sorted from blood. The CDR3 protein is CSARPDRGPQETQYF. As DNA, the CDR3 is TGCAGTGCTAGGCCCGACAGGGGGCCCCAAGAGACCCAGTACTTC.